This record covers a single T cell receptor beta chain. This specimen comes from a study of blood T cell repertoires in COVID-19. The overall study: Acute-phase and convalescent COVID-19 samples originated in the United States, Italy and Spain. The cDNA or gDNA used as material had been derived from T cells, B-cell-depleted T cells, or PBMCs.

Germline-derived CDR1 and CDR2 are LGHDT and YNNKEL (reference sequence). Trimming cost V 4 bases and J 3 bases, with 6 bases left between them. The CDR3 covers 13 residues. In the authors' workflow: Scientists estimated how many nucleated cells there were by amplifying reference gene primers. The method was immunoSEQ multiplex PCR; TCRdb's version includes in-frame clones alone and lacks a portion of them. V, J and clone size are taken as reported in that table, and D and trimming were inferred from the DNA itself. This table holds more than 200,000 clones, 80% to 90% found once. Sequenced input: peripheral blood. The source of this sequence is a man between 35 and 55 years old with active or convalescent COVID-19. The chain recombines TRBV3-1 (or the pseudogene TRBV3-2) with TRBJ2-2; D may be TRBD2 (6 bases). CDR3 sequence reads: CASSRGDTGELFF. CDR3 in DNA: TGTGCCAGCAGCCGGGGGGACACCGGGGAGCTGTTTTTT.